This T cell receptor beta chain was captured in a study of early T cells in non-severe SARS-CoV-2 infection. Study-level background: Sequencing used unsorted whole-blood bulk RNA, so chains lack pairing.

The study, taken as a whole, reports: CD4 and private specificities were missed by VDJdb matching, which favored anti-spike CD8 responses.

Individual cDNA molecules were tagged with unique molecular identifiers. TCRdb processed the 5' RACE reads anew with MiXCR; each CDR3 protein has one entry. The sample lists about 48,000 distinct CDR3 sequences, roughly 7.7% occurring once. The CDR3 totals 15 residues. From germline, CDR1 is SGHRS and CDR2 YFSETQ. V was pared by 7 bases and J by 8 bases, with 13 bases of the junction left unmatched. This clonotype was counted many times. Its matching antigen is unknown. The TCR originated in an adult who was a healthcare worker with PCR-confirmed SARS-CoV-2 infection or an uninfected control (not recorded which). The sample comprised whole blood. The chain links TRBV5-1 to TRBJ2-3; the match to TRBD1 covers 10 bases. Here the CDR3 DNA reads TGCGCCAGCTATGCTACCGGGACAGGGGTCGGTACGCAGTATTTT. Its protein is CASYATGTGVGTQYF.